Reported below is one T cell receptor (beta chain). The record originates from a study of blood T cell repertoires in COVID-19. Study-wide background: The United States, Italy and Spain supplied acute and convalescent COVID-19 samples.

Per germline, CDR1 SGHTA and CDR2 FQGTGA. This CDR3 is 16 amino acids long. Trimming took 6 bases from V and 1 from J, leaving 18 bases between them. Assay used: immunoSEQ multiplex PCR; TCRdb lists only in-frame clones, some missing. The table has 120,000 or so clones, under 85% seen once; the top ten hold approximately 10%. The sequence came from a man in his 60s with acute or convalescent COVID-19. This chain connects TRBV7-3 to TRBJ1-2; weak D call: TRBD1 (6 bases). Sequencing input: peripheral blood. The CDR3 spells CASRTNTGILNYGYTF. CDR3 nucleotide sequence: TGTGCCAGCAGAACCAACACAGGGATCCTTAACTATGGCTACACCTTC.